This TCR beta chain was found in a study of blood T cell repertoires in COVID-19 (dated by TCRdb to 2020 to 2021). At the level of the whole study: Samples covering the acute and convalescent phases of COVID-19 were provided by collaborators in the United States, Italy and Spain. HLA class I and class II types, where available, came from metadata supplied by the sample provider rather than from assay-based typing. Subjects who had been exposed to COVID-19, were actively infected with it, or had recovered from it provided the deeply sampled blood TCRbeta repertoires that made up the dataset. The repertoires were released in a freely available public database meant as a resource for research on the immune response to SARS-CoV-2. Samples were obtained from the ongoing ImmuneRACE study (first 160 participants) and from over 1,000 subjects provided by 6 global collaborators. The prospective study material was composed of cDNA or gDNA derived from T cells, B-cell-depleted T cells, or PBMCs. Nearly every sample came with metadata listing a de-identified subject ID, COVID-19 status, age in years and sex. General findings and caveats noted by the study authors: The amount of clinical and demographic metadata varied by source and participant and was provided uncurated.

CDR1 SQVTM and CDR2 ANQGSEA were looked up in the germline V gene. V and J are truncated by 2 bases and 4 bases respectively, leaving an intervening sequence of 11 bases. The CDR3 holds 13 amino acids from the cysteine to the phenylalanine. Of the read, only the CDR3 DNA is kept; its 39 bases are in frame from base 1. To note about this clone: The antigen this receptor binds is unknown. The input lacks base qualities; no much larger clone sits a single base away.

TCRbeta CDR3 regions were amplified from genomic DNA by means of the immunoSEQ Assay, a bias-controlled multiplex PCR. The authors processed their data as follows. Within the assay, amplification of reference gene primers was used to estimate how many nucleated cells each sample contained. To quantify the absolute abundance of each unique TCRbeta CDR3 rearrangement, sequence reads were collapsed and filtered. For each sample, productive Simpson clonality was calculated by taking the square root of Simpson's diversity index across productive rearrangements. Sourced from immuneACCESS, this table was stored by TCRdb with only in-frame sequences that have V and J called. A share of the clones is absent; for the studies checked, an unresolved V gene accounts for under half, and the remainder has no known explanation. D and trimming come from the DNA, and the V and J calls and clone size come from that table. The sample yields about 140,000 clones; just under 90% were counted once. Roughly 11% of the sample is taken by the ten largest.

Each collaborating institution followed its own protocols to collect whole blood in K2EDTA tubes. For TCRbeta analysis, collaborator samples were shipped as frozen whole blood, as isolated PBMCs, or as DNA extracted from either sample type. The receptor was isolated from an elderly woman with acute or convalescent COVID-19. The sample consisted of peripheral blood. The V and J genes are TRBV29-1 and TRBJ1-2, with a tentative D gene TRBD1 over 5 matching bases. The CDR3: CSVEKGQAYGYTF. The DNA sequence is as follows: TGCAGCGTTGAAAAGGGGCAGGCCTATGGCTACACCTTC. This CDR3, with the reference TRBV29-1 and TRBJ1-2 proteins standing in past its ends, gives the full variable domain SAVISQKPSRDICQRGTSLTIQCQVDSQVTMMFWYRQQPGQSLTLIATANQGSEATYESGFVIDKFPISRPNLTFSTLTVSNMSPEDSSIYLCSVEKGQAYGYTFGSGTRLTVV.